A single sample is the source of the 9 T cell receptor beta chains below, sequenced in a study of CD8+CD57+ T cells in acquired aplastic anemia. The template for TCR beta VDJ and CDR3 sequence profiling was genomic DNA. TCRdb called the reads again in MiXCR, with one record for every CDR3 protein. The sample yields about 200,000 distinct CDR3 sequences, about half seen once. Patients selected for sequencing had displayed CD8+CD57+ cell expansion by flow cytometry. The sequencing sample was made of sorted CD4+, CD8+, or CD8+CD57+ T cells (not recorded which) from PBMCs. The source is a human donor with aplastic anemia.

This clonotype was seen only a few times. This may stem from a read error, because a much larger clone lies one nucleotide away. The rearrangement joins TRBV7-2 to TRBJ2-5, with 11 positions matching TRBD2. CDR1 is SGHTA, CDR2 FQGNSA, per germline. The J segment lost 10 bases and the V segment lost 2 bases, leaving 9 bases of the junction unmatched. The CDR3 covers 15 residues. CDR3 nucleotide sequence: TGTGCCAGCAGCTTAACGCGGCTAGCGGGAGGAGTCCAGTACTTC. Translating gives CASSLTRLAGGVQYF.

This clonotype turned up a few times. Just one base apart from a much larger clone, this may be a read error. The chain joins TRBV5-1 to TRBJ1-2, with a weak D call TRBD1 (5 bases). The CDR3 has 13 residues. The germline CDR1 and CDR2 sequences are SGHRS and YFSETQ. The CDR3 coding sequence is TGCGCCAGCAACTTGGGGCAGGACTATGGCTACACCTTC. Protein: CASNLGQDYGYTF.

The chain combines TRBV4-3 with TRBJ2-1, with no clear D. The CDR3 runs to 13 residues. The germline V and J ends were trimmed by 0 bases and 7 bases, with 7 bases remaining between them. Germline V gene sequence: CDR1 LGHNA, CDR2 YSLEER. DNA of the CDR3: TGCGCCAGCAGCCAAGAGTCAGGAAATGAGCAGTTCTTC. It codes for CASSQESGNEQFF.

V usage is TRBV2 and J usage is TRBJ1-6; 7 bases are a match to TRBD1. V was clipped by 5 bases and J by 2 bases; unmatched bases: 12. The CDR3 spans 18 residues. The germline V gene has CDR1 SNHLY and CDR2 FYNNEI. The CDR3: CASSYSDRVTPYNSPLHF. For the CDR3, the DNA is TGTGCCAGCAGTTACTCCGACAGGGTCACCCCCTATAATTCACCCCTCCACTTT.

The table lists this clonotype with many counts. This chain uses TRBV10-1 with TRBJ2-5; 8 bases map to TRBD2. V shed 5 bases and J 2 bases; nucleotides not matched to a gene: 4. The CDR3 is made up of 14 amino acids. Germline lookup yields CDR1 WNHNN and CDR2 SYGVQD (reference sequence). The chain's CDR3 is CASSRGGVQETQYF. The CDR3 DNA is TGCGCCAGCAGTCGGGGGGGCGTTCAAGAGACCCAGTACTTC.

The chain recombines TRBV9 with TRBJ1-6; a possible D gene is TRBD1 (5 bases). Germline V gene lookup returns CDR1 SGDLS and CDR2 YYNGEE. The germline V and J ends were trimmed by 10 bases and 10 bases, with 15 bases remaining between them. This CDR3 is 12 amino acids long. CDR3 region: CASGTLGSPLHF. CDR3 nucleotides: TGTGCCTCCGGGACCTTGGGGTCACCCCTCCACTTT.

This clonotype was observed at least ten times. The chain carries TRBV24-1 and TRBJ2-1, with 7 bases lining up with TRBD1. The ends lost 3 bases at V and 0 bases at J; junction bases unmatched: 7. The CDR3 length is 17 residues. Germline V gene lookup returns CDR1 KGHDR and CDR2 SFDVKD. CDR3 DNA sequence: TGTGCCACCAGTGATACCCTACAGGGGCCCTCCTACAATGAGCAGTTCTTC. This codes for CATSDTLQGPSYNEQFF.

The V and J genes are TRBV15 and TRBJ2-7; D ambiguous. The germline V gene encodes CDR1 LNHNV and CDR2 YYDKDF (reference sequence). This CDR3 comprises 12 residues. Trimming cost V 5 bases and J 3 bases, with 8 bases left between them. DNA for the CDR3: TGTGCCACCAGCGGATTTTTCTACGAGCAGTACGTC. Translating gives CATSGFFYEQYV.

This clonotype has just one count. This rearrangement joins TRBV5-6 to TRBJ2-1; TRBD2 aligns across 7 bases. CDR1 and CDR2 from the germline V gene are SGHDT and YYEEEE. This CDR3 has 11 residues. Trimming took 5 bases from V and 7 from J; bases not matched to a gene: 0. CDR3 sequence reads: CASRGGNEQFF. CDR3 DNA sequence: TGTGCCAGCAGGGGGGGGAATGAGCAGTTCTTC. Together with reference TRBV5-6 and TRBJ2-1, the CDR3 gives the full variable domain: DAGVTQSPTHLIKTRGQQVTLRCSPKSGHDTVSWYQQALGQGPQFIFQYYEEEERQRGNFPDRFSGHQFPNYSSELNVNALLLGDSALYLCASRGGNEQFFGPGTRLTVL.